This is a list of T cell receptor beta chains from one sample in a study of identical twins. TCRdb redid the calling of the 5' RACE reads with MiXCR, one entry per CDR3 protein. The top ten hold around 13% of the sample, which has roughly 720,000 distinct CDR3 sequences, over 15% seen once. This sample also appeared in a second study, on T cells expressing NK-cell markers.

Material: PBMCs. All receptors derive from a young woman in good health. Each CDR3 is given with its conserved first and last residue. D genes are given only for firm matches. The size of a clone is reported for some rows only, either as once, few or many, or as a class for expanded clones.

few,TRBV5-5,TRBJ2-6,NA,CASSLALAAGANVLTF,TGTGCCAGCAGCTTGGCCTTAGCTGCTGGGGCCAACGTCCTGACTTTC
few,TRBV27,TRBJ1-2,TRBD1,CASSTGQVNYGYTF,TGTGCCAGCAGCACGGGACAGGTGAACTATGGCTACACCTTC
NA,TRBV20-1,TRBJ2-4,TRBD2,CSASPGGIQYF,TGCAGTGCTAGTCCGGGGGGCATTCAGTACTTC
few,TRBV6-1,TRBJ1-5,NA,CASSDQGSNQPQHF,TGTGCCAGCAGTGATCAGGGCAGCAATCAGCCCCAGCATTTT
few,TRBV20-1,TRBJ2-7,NA,CSAGGLEQYF,TGCAGTGCTGGAGGACTGGAGCAGTACTTC
few,TRBV21-1,TRBJ2-3,NA,CASSKDTDTQYF,TGTGCCAGCAGCAAAGACACAGATACGCAGTATTTT
few,TRBV12-3/TRBV12-4,TRBJ1-3,NA,CASSFDRSSGNTIYF,TGTGCCAGCAGTTTCGACAGGAGCTCTGGAAACACCATATATTTT
few,TRBV18,TRBJ2-1,TRBD1,CASSPGTGVYNEQFF,TGTGCCAGCTCACCCGGGACAGGCGTCTACAATGAGCAGTTCTTC
few,TRBV4-3,TRBJ2-7,NA,CASSPGPGGGYEQYF,TGCGCCAGCAGCCCCGGTCCAGGAGGAGGTTACGAGCAGTACTTC
NA,TRBV5-1,TRBJ1-2,NA,CASSFDRVFSGYTF,TGCGCCAGCAGCTTTGACAGAGTCTTCTCGGGCTACACCTTC
NA,TRBV18,TRBJ1-2,NA,CASSPSPGKGYGYTF,TGTGCCAGCTCACCAAGTCCAGGGAAAGGCTATGGCTACACCTTC
NA,TRBV29-1,TRBJ1-4,NA,CSVSVMGPRGEKLFF,TGCAGCGTGTCCGTTATGGGACCCAGGGGCGAAAAACTGTTTTTT
NA,TRBV10-2,TRBJ1-1,NA,CASSELGGDTEAFF,TGCGCCAGCAGTGAGCTGGGGGGAGACACTGAAGCTTTCTTT
few,TRBV27,TRBJ2-3,TRBD1,CASRQGQSITDTQYF,TGTGCCAGCAGACAGGGACAGTCCATCACAGATACGCAGTATTTT
few,TRBV7-8,TRBJ1-5,TRBD1,CASSASGQGASNQPQHF,TGTGCCAGCAGCGCCTCGGGACAGGGGGCTAGCAATCAGCCCCAGCATTTT
few,TRBV12-3/TRBV12-4,TRBJ2-4,TRBD2,CASSLGGGLAKNIQYF,TGTGCCAGCAGTCTAGGCGGGGGGCTAGCCAAAAACATTCAGTACTTC
NA,TRBV29-1,TRBJ2-1,TRBD2,CSVMTSGSGNEQFF,TGCAGCGTCATGACTAGCGGGAGCGGCAATGAGCAGTTCTTC
few,TRBV20-1,TRBJ1-2,NA,CSARYTPGATINYGYTF,TGCAGTGCTCGGTATACCCCCGGGGCGACCATTAACTATGGCTACACCTTC
few,TRBV7-2,TRBJ1-3,NA,CASSPPRVGGNTIHF,TGTGCCAGCAGCCCACCCAGGGTCGGTGGAAACACCATACATTTT
NA,TRBV29-1,TRBJ1-3,TRBD1,CSVDHPGDSSGNTIYF,TGCAGCGTTGACCACCCCGGGGACAGCTCTGGAAACACCATATATTTT
NA,TRBV4-3,TRBJ1-1,NA,CASSQDLGRANTEAFF,TGCGCCAGCAGCCAAGATTTGGGCAGGGCGAACACTGAAGCTTTCTTT
few,TRBV5-1,TRBJ2-1,TRBD1,CATSTGDGDEQFF,TGCGCCACCAGTACAGGGGATGGGGATGAGCAGTTCTTC
few,TRBV5-1,TRBJ2-7,NA,CASSFNEGFYEQYF,TGCGCCAGCAGCTTTAACGAGGGGTTCTACGAGCAGTACTTC
NA,TRBV6-5,TRBJ1-3,NA,CASSYARGGFGNTIYF,TGTGCCAGCAGTTACGCCCGGGGGGGCTTCGGAAACACCATATATTTT
NA,TRBV4-2,TRBJ2-3,TRBD2,CASSQLFRQLAGGRDTQYF,TGTGCCAGCAGCCAACTTTTTCGGCAACTAGCGGGAGGGCGGGATACGCAGTATTTT
few,TRBV6-1,TRBJ2-6,NA,CASSLLRADGANVLTF,TGTGCCAGCAGTCTGCTACGGGCGGATGGGGCCAACGTCCTGACTTTC
NA,TRBV27,TRBJ2-1,TRBD2,CASSGSGTGYNEQFF,TGTGCCAGCAGCGGAAGCGGGACGGGTTACAATGAGCAGTTCTTC